This record concerns one TCR beta chain sequence. Method: immunoSEQ multiplex PCR; TCRdb's copy keeps in-frame clones and lacks some. Found here are approximately 30,000 clones, approximately 88% of them singletons; the top ten hold 9.7%. This specimen comes from a study of T cell changes during pregnancy in multiple sclerosis. The V gene's germline CDR1 is WSHSY and CDR2 SAAADI. With 4 bases clipped from V and 4 bases from J, the junction kept 1 base outside the gene matches. This CDR3 has 13 amino acids. This specimen was CD8+ T cells from peripheral blood mononuclear cells, taken in the first trimester of pregnancy. This clonotype was obtained from a female donor with multiple sclerosis, enrolled in a pregnancy study. This rearrangement joins TRBV10-2 to TRBJ1-2, with TRBD1 matching over 9 bases. The CDR3 loop reads CASSGTGAYGYTF. CDR3 in DNA: TGCGCCAGCAGTGGGACAGGGGCCTATGGCTACACCTTC.